This T cell receptor (beta chain) stems from a study of cytomegalovirus exposure and HLA in healthy donors. Germline-derived CDR1 and CDR2 are MNHNS and SASEGT. This CDR3 is 14 amino acids long. The V and J ends lost 6 bases and 6 bases, in that order; junction bases with no gene match: 6. In the PCR, 60 Vbeta and 13 Jbeta primers were used. Profiled with immunoSEQ multiplex PCR; TCRdb holds only in-frame clones, not every one. The table records over 120,000 clones, roughly 80% of them present only once. The source of this sequence is a woman aged 30 to 39 in good health and CMV-seronegative. Sequencing used PBMCs. The chain combines TRBV6-1 with TRBJ2-3, with 10 bases that match TRBD1. The CDR3 sequence: CASSRDRGLDTQYF. CDR3 bases: TGTGCCAGCAGCCGGGACAGGGGATTGGATACGCAGTATTTT.